Shown below are 23 T cell receptor beta chains from a single sample sequenced in a study of T cell changes during pregnancy in multiple sclerosis. Using immunoSEQ multiplex PCR, the repertoire was profiled, and TCRdb retains in-frame clones only, with some absent. This table holds around 97,000 clones, about nine tenths found once. The sample in question was peripheral blood, obtained in the second trimester of pregnancy. The source of these receptors is a female donor in good health, enrolled as a control in a pregnancy study.

The rearrangement uses TRBV6-6 and TRBJ1-5, with D possibly matching TRBD1 (6 bases). The CDR3 is made up of 15 amino acids. Deletions cut 5 bases from V and 3 bases from J, with 14 bases between. Germline lookup yields CDR1 MNHNY and CDR2 SVGAGI (reference sequence). CDR3 bases: TGTGCCAGCAGTCAGGGGCAGGGCAACAATCAGCCCCAGCATTTT. Its protein product is CASSQGQGNNQPQHF.

The chain joins TRBV7-2 to TRBJ2-7; 9 nucleotides align to TRBD2. CDR3 size: 17 residues. J gave up 4 bases and V 5 bases, and 15 bases lay outside the gene matches. The germline gives CDR1 SGHTA, CDR2 FQGNSA. The CDR3 nucleotides read TGTGCCAGCAGCGACCATCACGCAGCGGGGGGTGGTTACGAGCAGTACTTC. Amino acids: CASSDHHAAGGGYEQYF.

The chain couples TRBV5-5 to TRBJ1-1, with TRBD1 identical over 7 bases. The CDR3 has 15 amino acids. Germline CDR1 is SGHKS and CDR2 is YYEKEE (reference sequence). V lost 5 bases and J lost 0; bases outside the gene matches: 7. The CDR3 sequence: CASSVGQNLNTEAFF. DNA of the CDR3: TGTGCCAGCAGTGTGGGACAGAACTTGAACACTGAAGCTTTCTTT. The whole variable domain, filled in from reference TRBV5-5 and TRBJ1-1, reads DAGVTQSPTHLIKTRGQQVTLRCSPISGHKSVSWYQQVLGQGPQFIFQYYEKEERGRGNFPDRFSARQFPNYSSELNVNALLLGDSALYLCASSVGQNLNTEAFFGQGTRLTVV.

In DNA form, the CDR3 reads TGTGCCAGCAGTTTAGAGGGGTGGGGGGGGAGCACTGAAGCTTTCTTT. Encoded protein: CASSLEGWGGSTEAFF. The chain carries TRBV27 and TRBJ1-1; the D gene is possibly TRBD1 (5 bases). This CDR3 comprises 16 residues. Between the trimmed V and J ends, which lost 2 bases and 4 bases, there was a span of 17 bases. In germline, CDR1 is MNHEY, CDR2 SMNVEV (reference sequence).

This clone was recorded a few times. The gene calls are TRBV7-2 and TRBJ1-6, with D possibly being TRBD1 (6 bases). Germline assignment: CDR1 SGHTA and CDR2 FQGNSA. This CDR3 spans 15 amino acids. The V end was cut by 5 bases, the J end by 7 bases, with 15 bases between. The CDR3 spells CASSEQGLVNSPLHF. The CDR3, as DNA: TGTGCCAGCAGCGAACAGGGCTTGGTGAATTCACCCCTCCACTTT.

The rearrangement links TRBV29-1 to TRBJ2-7, with 8 nucleotides matching TRBD2. The V gene's germline CDR1 is SQVTM and CDR2 ANQGSEA. V shed 6 bases and J 2 bases; nucleotides not matched to a gene: 12. The CDR3 extends over 15 amino acids. CDR3 in DNA: TGCAGCGTCGTCCGGGCGGGAGGTCGGGCCTACGAGCAGTACTTC. Translating it yields CSVVRAGGRAYEQYF.

The chain combines TRBV19 with TRBJ1-1; no reliable D call. Trimming shortened V by 9 bases and J by 7 bases, and 9 bases separated the two germline ends. Germline lookup yields CDR1 LNHDA and CDR2 SQIVND (reference sequence). The CDR3 totals 10 residues. The DNA of the CDR3 is TGTGCCAGCGCGAGGGTTGAAGCTTTCTTT. It yields the protein CASARVEAFF. Full variable domain (rest looked up from reference TRBV19 and TRBJ1-1): DGGITQSPKYLFRKEGQNVTLSCEQNLNHDAMYWYRQDPGQGLRLIYYSQIVNDFQKGDIAEGYSVSREKKESFPLTVTSAQKNPTAFYLCASARVEAFFGQGTRLTVV.

V gene TRBV15 combines with J gene TRBJ2-5; D might be TRBD1 (5 bases). V was cut by 0 bases and J by 5 bases, with 13 bases left in between. The CDR3 runs 15 residues. From germline, CDR1 is LNHNV and CDR2 YYDKDF (reference sequence). The CDR3 loop reads CATSRDKGRRETQYF. The CDR3 coding sequence is TGTGCCACCAGCAGAGATAAGGGGCGTCGGGAGACCCAGTACTTC.

The gene calls are TRBV6-5 and TRBJ1-2; D not certain. There are 15 residues in the CDR3. Trimming shortened V by 8 bases and J by 8 bases, and 24 bases separated the two germline ends. Germline V gives CDR1 MNHEY, CDR2 SVGAGI. The CDR3 nucleotides are TGTGCCAGCCGGGGAGCTTACGGGCCCTCCCTCGGCTACACCTTC. It translates to CASRGAYGPSLGYTF.

The CDR3 spells CASSSQGYQPQHF. The CDR3 DNA sequence: TGTGCCAGCAGCTCCCAGGGTTATCAGCCCCAGCATTTT. The chain couples TRBV2 to TRBJ1-5, with D perhaps matching TRBD1 (5 bases). CDR1 and CDR2 (germline): SNHLY, FYNNEI. The V and J ends lost 6 bases and 5 bases respectively, with 11 bases between them. CDR3 length: 13 amino acids.

The V call is TRBV10-3, the J call TRBJ2-2; maybe TRBD2 (5 bases). This CDR3 contains 18 residues. Trimming removed 4 bases from V and 4 bases from J, with 22 bases in between. From germline, CDR1 is ENHRY and CDR2 SYGVKD. The CDR3 nucleotides are TGTGCCATCAGTGTGGTCGGAAGAGGGTTCCGTGGCACCGGGGAGCTGTTTTTT. It specifies CAISVVGRGFRGTGELFF.

The rearrangement uses TRBV9 and TRBJ2-3; tentatively, D is TRBD2 (5 bases). Trimming removed 4 bases at V and 0 bases at J, with 15 bases between. CDR1 and CDR2 (germline): SGDLS, YYNGEE. The CDR3 contains 16 residues. CDR3 DNA sequence: TGTGCCAGCAGCCTTTTGGAGCGGTATAGCACAGATACGCAGTATTTT. This gives the protein CASSLLERYSTDTQYF.

The chain is built from TRBV7-2 and TRBJ1-1; D may be TRBD1 (5 bases). CDR1 is SGHTA and CDR2 is FQGNSA in the germline V gene. Trimming removed 5 bases from V and 2 bases from J, with 15 bases in between. The CDR3 is made up of 15 amino acids. This chain's CDR3 is CASSTEPGGNTEAFF. The CDR3 DNA is TGTGCCAGCAGCACCGAACCCGGGGGAAACACTGAAGCTTTCTTT.

This clone has only one observation. This rearrangement joins TRBV25-1 to TRBJ1-3; D might be TRBD1 (5 bases). Germline V gives CDR1 MGHDK, CDR2 SYGVNS. V was trimmed by 1 base and J by 3 bases, leaving 10 bases between them. There are 15 residues in the CDR3. The CDR3 sequence is CASSESGRLGNTIYF. The CDR3 bases are TGTGCCAGCAGTGAATCAGGGCGCCTTGGAAACACCATATATTTT.

Only one count was recorded for this clone. This sequence joins TRBV10-3 and TRBJ1-1; weak D call: TRBD1 (5 bases). The germline gives CDR1 ENHRY, CDR2 SYGVKD. The V and J ends lost 4 bases and 1 base respectively, with 7 bases between them. This CDR3 comprises 13 residues. For the CDR3, the DNA is TGTGCCATCAGTGGACAGAGGAACACTGAAGCTTTCTTT. This sequence encodes CAISGQRNTEAFF.

The chain employs TRBV5-1 and TRBJ1-2; 7 positions agree with TRBD1. The CDR3 extends over 16 amino acids. Germline V gene lookup returns CDR1 SGHRS and CDR2 YFSETQ. Trimming at V came to 2 bases and at J to 2 bases, leaving 9 bases not matched to a gene. The CDR3, as DNA: TGCGCCAGCAGCTTTCCAATGACAGGGAGGAACTATGGCTACACCTTC. Its protein product is CASSFPMTGRNYGYTF.

V is TRBV2 and J is TRBJ1-6; D is uncertain. Germline CDR1 SNHLY, CDR2 FYNNEI. CDR3 length equals 13 residues. The germline V and J ends were trimmed by 6 bases and 5 bases, with 8 bases remaining between them. This CDR3 is CASRDWDNSPLHF. The CDR3 DNA sequence: TGTGCCAGCAGGGACTGGGATAATTCACCCCTCCACTTT.

The V call is TRBV29-1, the J call TRBJ1-1, with D uncertain. The CDR3 extends over 13 amino acids. The germline V and J ends were trimmed by 4 bases and 0 bases, with 9 bases remaining between them. In germline, CDR1 is SQVTM, CDR2 ANQGSEA. The DNA for the CDR3 is TGCAGCGTTGTCGTGACACTGAACACTGAAGCTTTCTTT. Its translation: CSVVVTLNTEAFF.

The V and J genes are TRBV29-1 and TRBJ2-7; a weak D match, TRBD2 (6 bases). The CDR3 has 12 amino acids. CDR1 is SQVTM, CDR2 ANQGSEA, per germline. V was pared by 1 base and J by 3 bases, with 7 bases between. The CDR3 DNA follows: TGCAGCGTTGAAGTAGCGGACTACGAGCAGTACTTC. Translating it yields CSVEVADYEQYF.

The chain employs TRBV2 and TRBJ1-2; D is unclear. This CDR3 spans 14 amino acids. V dropped 1 base and J dropped 3 bases, with 9 bases sitting between them. Per the germline V gene, CDR1 is SNHLY and CDR2 is FYNNEI. The CDR3 here is CASSEGSQYYGYTF. The CDR3 DNA is TGTGCCAGCAGTGAAGGAAGTCAGTACTATGGCTACACCTTC.

The gene calls are TRBV9 and TRBJ2-7, with TRBD1 as a possible D gene (6 bases). In germline, CDR1 is SGDLS, CDR2 YYNGEE. Between the trimmed V and J ends, which lost 4 bases and 3 bases, there was a span of 11 bases. This CDR3 has 13 amino acids. The CDR3 coding sequence is TGTGCCAGCAGCCGGACAGTTAACTACGAGCAGTACTTC. Encoded protein: CASSRTVNYEQYF.

V and J are TRBV6-4 and TRBJ1-1, with 9 nucleotides matching TRBD1. The germline V gene encodes CDR1 MRHNA and CDR2 SNTAGT. V shed 6 bases, J shed 3 bases, and the junction held 8 bases outside the gene matches. This CDR3 has 15 residues. This CDR3 reads CASREQGATDTEAFF. CDR3 DNA: TGTGCCAGCAGGGAACAGGGGGCAACGGACACTGAAGCTTTCTTT.

This rearrangement joins TRBV5-1 to TRBJ2-3; D might be TRBD2 (5 bases). This CDR3 spans 15 amino acids. Per the germline V gene, CDR1 is SGHRS and CDR2 is YFSETQ. V lost 4 bases to trimming and J lost 1 base, with 13 bases between them. CDR3 coding DNA: TGCGCCAGCAGCCCAGGCGGACTCCGCACAGATACGCAGTATTTT. Its translation: CASSPGGLRTDTQYF. Full variable domain (missing parts from reference TRBV5-1 and TRBJ2-3): KAGVTQTPRYLIKTRGQQVTLSCSPISGHRSVSWYQQTPGQGLQFLFEYFSETQRNKGNFPGRFSGRQFSNSRSEMNVSTLELGDSALYLCASSPGGLRTDTQYFGPGTRLTVL.